This TCR beta chain is drawn from a study of blood T cell repertoires in COVID-19. The overall study: The analysed material was cDNA or gDNA that came from T cells, B-cell-depleted T cells, or PBMCs.

In the original processing: Using reference gene primer amplification, nucleated cell counts were estimated. Produced via immunoSEQ multiplex PCR; TCRdb's table is partial and in-frame only. That table furnishes V, J and clone size, whereas the DNA furnished D and trimming. The sample yields 65,000 or so clones, roughly 88% seen once. CDR1 and CDR2 (germline): MNHEY, SVGAGI. J lost 3 bases, V lost 7 bases, and 2 bases had no gene match. This CDR3 is 13 amino acids long. Sequencing used peripheral blood. V and J are TRBV6-5 and TRBJ1-4; TRBD1 matches at 7 bases. The TCR was taken from a man aged 30 to 39 with COVID-19, enrolled during active disease. CDR3 protein: CASTQGANEKLFF. The CDR3 bases are TGTGCCAGCACTCAGGGGGCTAATGAAAAACTGTTTTTT.